A selection of T cell receptor beta chains follows, all from one sample in a study of a mutant IDH1 vaccine in newly diagnosed glioma. For these receptors, no antigen is known. Assay: immunoSEQ multiplex PCR; the TCRdb copy retains only in-frame clones and omits some. The sample yields 60,000 to 100,000 clones, approximately 85% seen once. The sample was PBMCs, taken from a glioma patient whose treatment included an IDH1 peptide vaccine. The receptors shown here come from a woman aged 50 to 60 with glioma. The CDR3 runs from the conserved cysteine through the conserved F or W. A D gene is named only where the DNA matches it firmly. Where a row states a size, it is once, few, many or the class of an expanded clone; other rows omit it.

NA	16	TRBJ2-6	TRBV4-1	NA	CASSQRTGTGANVLTF	TGCGCCAGCAGCCAAAGAACAGGGACCGGGGCCAACGTCCTGACTTTC
once	14	TRBJ2-5	TRBV5-4	NA	CASSLGPLEETQYF	TGTGCCAGCAGCTTGGGACCCTTGGAAGAGACCCAGTACTTC
NA	16	TRBJ1-2	TRBV10-3	NA	CAISDYKGISQDGYTF	TGTGCCATCAGTGACTATAAAGGAATCAGCCAAGATGGCTACACCTTC
NA	13	TRBJ2-7	TRBV10-3	TRBD1	CASRDSVSYEQYF	TGTGCCAGCCGGGACAGCGTTTCCTACGAGCAGTACTTC
NA	17	TRBJ1-1	TRBV18	TRBD1	CASSPLDLDRGHTEAFF	TGTGCCAGCTCACCCCTGGATCTCGACAGGGGGCACACTGAAGCTTTCTTT
NA	12	TRBJ2-1	TRBV6-6	TRBD2	CASSPGGNEQFF	TGTGCCAGCAGTCCGGGGGGCAATGAGCAGTTCTTC
few	13	TRBJ2-1	TRBV13	NA	CASTRPAYNEQFF	TGTGCCAGCACCCGCCCCGCCTACAATGAGCAGTTCTTC
NA	13	TRBJ1-1	TRBV11-2	NA	CASSLEDSMGAFF	TGTGCCAGCAGCTTAGAAGATTCCATGGGGGCTTTCTTT
NA	15	TRBJ2-7	TRBV5-4	TRBD2	CASSLRSGATYEQYF	TGTGCCAGCAGCTTGCGTAGCGGGGCGACCTACGAGCAGTACTTC
NA	15	TRBJ2-7	TRBV19	TRBD1	CASSGVETGVYEQYF	TGTGCCAGTAGTGGTGTCGAGACAGGGGTCTACGAGCAGTACTTC
NA	12	TRBJ1-1	TRBV6-6	NA	CASITGNTEAFF	TGTGCCAGCATCACAGGAAACACTGAAGCTTTCTTT
NA	18	TRBJ2-1	TRBV7-3	NA	CASSLTGFLDSSYNEQFF	TGTGCCAGCAGCTTAACGGGTTTTTTGGACAGCTCCTACAATGAGCAGTTCTTC
NA	13	TRBJ1-2	TRBV28	TRBD1	CASSPGQGNGYTF	TGTGCCAGCAGCCCGGGACAGGGAAATGGCTACACCTTC
few	14	TRBJ1-2	TRBV6-5	NA	CASREGRRFGGYTF	TGTGCCAGTCGCGAGGGCCGGCGTTTTGGGGGCTACACCTTC
NA	17	TRBJ2-7	TRBV28	NA	CASSPLGWGALAYEQYF	TGTGCCAGCAGTCCCCTGGGTTGGGGGGCTTTGGCCTACGAGCAGTACTTC
NA	15	TRBJ2-5	TRBV10-3	NA	CAISTKPGPQETQYF	TGTGCCATCAGCACTAAACCGGGCCCCCAAGAGACCCAGTACTTC
NA	13	TRBJ2-1	TRBV5-1	NA	CASSLGHYNEQFF	TGCGCCAGCAGCTTGGGACACTACAATGAGCAGTTCTTC
NA	14	TRBJ1-2	TRBV9	NA	CASSVAGQRYGYTF	TGTGCCAGCAGCGTAGCCGGGCAAAGATATGGCTACACCTTC
NA	14	TRBJ2-4	TRBV5-1	TRBD1	CASSTGTGEDIQYF	TGCGCCAGCAGCACCGGGACAGGGGAGGACATTCAGTACTTC
NA	15	TRBJ2-1	TRBV12-5	TRBD1	CASGPTGQGRSEQFF	TGTGCTAGTGGTCCCACGGGACAGGGGAGGAGTGAGCAGTTCTTC
NA	14	TRBJ2-7	TRBV2	NA	CAGLRDRITYEQYF	TGTGCCGGACTGCGAGACAGGATAACCTACGAGCAGTACTTC
NA	15	TRBJ2-5	TRBV5-1	NA	CASSLARGAEETQYF	TGCGCCAGCAGCTTGGCCAGGGGAGCGGAGGAGACCCAGTACTTC
NA	14	TRBJ1-1	TRBV10-3	NA	CAMADGNMNTEAFF	TGTGCCATGGCGGACGGTAACATGAACACTGAAGCTTTCTTT
NA	13	TRBJ2-3	TRBV10-3	NA	CAISESYADTQYF	TGTGCCATCAGTGAGTCATATGCAGATACGCAGTATTTT
NA	11	TRBJ2-7	TRBV6-6	NA	CASSYRDEQYF	TGTGCCAGCAGTTACCGGGACGAGCAGTACTTC
NA	14	TRBJ2-3	TRBV5-5	TRBD2	CASSELAVADTQYF	TGTGCCAGCAGCGAACTAGCGGTGGCAGATACGCAGTATTTT
NA	13	TRBJ2-1	TRBV5-4	TRBD1	CASPGTGGDEQFF	TGTGCCAGCCCTGGGACAGGGGGCGATGAGCAGTTCTTC
NA	16	TRBJ2-7	TRBV28	TRBD2	CASSEISGRGSYEQYF	TGTGCCAGCAGTGAAATTAGCGGGAGGGGATCCTACGAGCAGTACTTC
NA	13	TRBJ1-5	TRBV5-1	NA	CASSFSGDQPQHF	TGCGCCAGCAGCTTTTCCGGGGACCAGCCCCAGCATTTT